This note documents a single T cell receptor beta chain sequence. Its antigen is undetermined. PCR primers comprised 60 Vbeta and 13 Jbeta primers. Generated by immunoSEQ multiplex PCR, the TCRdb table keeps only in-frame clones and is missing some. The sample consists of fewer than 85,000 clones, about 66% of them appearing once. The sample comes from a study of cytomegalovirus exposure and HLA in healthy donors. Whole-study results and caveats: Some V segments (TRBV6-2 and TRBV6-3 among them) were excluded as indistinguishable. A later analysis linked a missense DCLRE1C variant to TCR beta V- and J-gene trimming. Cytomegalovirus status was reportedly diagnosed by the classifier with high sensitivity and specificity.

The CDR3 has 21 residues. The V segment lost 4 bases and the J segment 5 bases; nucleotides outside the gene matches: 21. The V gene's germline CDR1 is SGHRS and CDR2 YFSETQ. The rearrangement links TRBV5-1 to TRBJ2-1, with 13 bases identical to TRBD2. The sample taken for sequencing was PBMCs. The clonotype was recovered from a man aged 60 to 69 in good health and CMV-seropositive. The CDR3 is CASSMLPQRRTSGGRDNEQFF. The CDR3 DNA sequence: TGCGCCAGCAGCATGCTTCCGCAGAGGAGGACTAGCGGGGGCCGTGACAATGAGCAGTTCTTC.